The 29 T cell receptor beta chains given below trace back to one sample, sequenced in a study of radiotherapy plus CTLA-4 blockade in lung cancer. Profiled with immunoSEQ multiplex PCR; TCRdb holds only in-frame clones, not every one. The sample shows 30,000 to 40,000 clones, approximately 70% of them seen only once. This specimen consisted of peripheral blood, obtained from a patient treated with radiotherapy plus ipilimumab. These receptors were taken from a human donor with non-small cell lung cancer who had stable disease on radiotherapy plus ipilimumab.

This clone was seen more than once but under ten times. Within the sample, other DNA sequences also encode this same CDR3. V gene TRBV5-1 combines with J gene TRBJ1-2; D unclear. CDR1 is SGHRS, CDR2 YFSETQ, per germline. Trimming stripped 0 bases from V and 3 bases from J, with 6 bases between. The CDR3 spans 13 residues. This CDR3 reads CASSLAGDYGYTF. The DNA for the CDR3 is TGCGCCAGCAGCTTGGCCGGGGACTATGGCTACACCTTC. Variable domain in full (rest from reference TRBV5-1 and TRBJ1-2): KAGVTQTPRYLIKTRGQQVTLSCSPISGHRSVSWYQQTPGQGLQFLFEYFSETQRNKGNFPGRFSGRQFSNSRSEMNVSTLELGDSALYLCASSLAGDYGYTFGSGTRLTVV.

This clone has only one observation. V gene TRBV5-6 combines with J gene TRBJ2-7, with a weak D call TRBD1 (6 bases). The germline gives CDR1 SGHDT, CDR2 YYEEEE. V lost 4 bases and J 2 bases, leaving 13 bases between the germline ends. The CDR3 is 14 residues long. The CDR3 spells CASSPRPGAYEQYF. CDR3 bases: TGTGCCAGCAGCCCCCGACCAGGGGCCTACGAGCAGTACTTC.

The chain combines TRBV6-5 with TRBJ2-7; D may correspond to TRBD1 or TRBD2 (5 bases each). Germline V gene sequence: CDR1 MNHEY, CDR2 SVGAGI. Trimming took 4 bases from V and 7 from J, leaving 17 bases between them. The CDR3 loop spans 14 amino acids. The CDR3 DNA sequence: TGTGCCAGCAGTTCTCTGGGGGTAGGTAGGGAGCAGTACTTC. Protein: CASSSLGVGREQYF.

In DNA, the CDR3 is TGTGCCAGCAGCTTAGTGGGGCAGGGTTTAGATACGCAGTATTTT. Its translation is CASSLVGQGLDTQYF. The V and J genes are TRBV7-9 and TRBJ2-3, with D perhaps TRBD1 (5 bases). Germline V gene sequence: CDR1 SEHNR, CDR2 FQNEAQ (reference sequence). CDR3 length: 15 amino acids. Between the trimmed V and J ends, which lost 1 base and 5 bases, there was a span of 13 bases.

The chain uses TRBV5-8 and TRBJ2-7; D may be TRBD1 (5 bases). V gave up 0 bases and J gave up 1 base, with 8 bases separating them. Germline V gives CDR1 SGHTS, CDR2 YDEGEE. The length of the CDR3 is 14 residues. The CDR3 region has the DNA TGTGCCAGCAGCTTGGAGGCAGGGTCCTACGAGCAGTACTTC. This sequence encodes CASSLEAGSYEQYF.

Judged by abundance, this clone is medium-sized (0.01 to 0.1%). This rearrangement joins TRBV18 to TRBJ1-1, with D tentatively TRBD1 (5 bases). Germline CDR1 and CDR2: KGHSH and LQKENI. The CDR3 runs to 12 residues. Trimming pared 5 bases from V and 6 bases from J, leaving 10 bases between. As DNA, the CDR3 is TGTGCCAGCTCATCAGGGACGGCTGAAGCTTTCTTT. Its protein product is CASSSGTAEAFF.

J is TRBJ2-1 and V is TRBV5-1, with D perhaps matching TRBD1 (6 bases). Germline assignment: CDR1 SGHRS and CDR2 YFSETQ. V dropped 4 bases and J dropped 6 bases, with 17 bases sitting between them. This CDR3 contains 15 residues. CDR3 residues: CASSAGAQGINEQFF. Written as DNA, the CDR3 is TGCGCCAGCAGCGCAGGGGCCCAGGGGATCAATGAGCAGTTCTTC.

The chain combines TRBV7-2 with TRBJ1-5; D unclear. V was trimmed by 1 base and J by 11 bases, leaving 9 bases between them. This CDR3 spans 12 amino acids. Germline CDR1 reads SGHTA; CDR2 reads FQGNSA. In DNA form, the CDR3 reads TGTGCCAGCAGCTTAGGGGTCAGTTCCCAGCATTTT. This encodes CASSLGVSSQHF. Filled out from reference TRBV7-2 and TRBJ1-5, the complete variable domain reads GAGVSQSPSNKVTEKGKDVELRCDPISGHTALYWYRQSLGQGLEFLIYFQGNSAPDKSGLPSDRFSAERTGGSVSTLTIQRTQQEDSAVYLCASSLGVSSQHFGDGTRLSIL.

This clone was observed a handful of times. The chain is built from TRBV29-1 and TRBJ1-1; a weak D match, TRBD1 (5 bases). Germline-derived CDR1 and CDR2 are SQVTM and ANQGSEA. This CDR3 spans 14 amino acids. The V gene lost 5 bases and the J gene lost 3 bases, with 16 bases spanning the gap. CDR3 in DNA: TGCAGCGTTAACCAGGGTTTTGGGGACACTGAAGCTTTCTTT. Translation gives CSVNQGFGDTEAFF.

On this clone itself: One end of the junction does not line up with germline, which may come from a read error. This chain uses TRBV5-1 with TRBJ2-5; tentative D call: TRBD1 (6 bases). Germline values: CDR1 SGHRS, CDR2 YFSETQ. The CDR3 is 16 residues long. This CDR3 reads CTSSLGASTLSETQYF. In nucleotides, the CDR3 is TGCACCAGCAGCTTGGGGGCTAGCACCCTGTCCGAGACCCAGTACTTC.

The rearrangement joins TRBV10-2 to TRBJ2-7; D possibly uses TRBD1 or TRBD2 (5 bases each). The germline V gene has CDR1 WSHSY and CDR2 SAAADI. Trimming took off 6 bases at V and 6 bases at J, with 15 bases between the two ends. The CDR3 is 13 amino acids. The CDR3 DNA reads as TGCGCCAGCAGCCCCTTGAGAGGGACCGAGCAGTACTTC. This sequence encodes CASSPLRGTEQYF.

The chain uses TRBV13 and TRBJ2-7; D could derive from TRBD1 or TRBD2 (6 bases each). V was trimmed by 5 bases and J by 3 bases, leaving 17 bases between them. The CDR3 is 15 amino acids. CDR1 is PRHDT and CDR2 is FYEKMQ in the germline V gene (reference sequence). CDR3 sequence reads: CASSRGTLRVYEQYF. CDR3 sequence (DNA): TGTGCCAGCAGCCGCGGGACACTACGAGTCTACGAGCAGTACTTC.

The rearrangement joins TRBV18 to TRBJ1-3; no reliable D call. Trimming shortened V by 5 bases and J by 0 bases, and 20 bases separated the two germline ends. The CDR3 has 18 amino acids. Germline CDR1 and CDR2: KGHSH and LQKENI. The CDR3 here is CASSSERARIFSGNTIYF. For the CDR3, the DNA is TGTGCCAGCTCATCGGAACGCGCCAGGATTTTCTCTGGAAACACCATATATTTT.

The chain has TRBV5-4 and TRBJ2-7; no firm D call. Germline V lookup: CDR1 SGHNT, CDR2 YYREEE (reference sequence). V was trimmed by 5 bases and J by 0 bases, leaving 12 bases between them. The CDR3 is 14 amino acids. The CDR3 protein is CASSSPGHSYEQYF. DNA of the CDR3: TGTGCCAGCAGTTCCCCCGGTCACTCCTACGAGCAGTACTTC.

This clone was seen more than once but under ten times. J is TRBJ2-1 and V is TRBV4-1; D is unresolved. Germline V gene data show CDR1 as MGHRA and CDR2 as YSYEKL. This CDR3 contains 14 residues. V lost 0 bases to trimming and J lost 8 bases, with 11 bases between them. The CDR3 here is CASSQDHGRDEQFF. CDR3 bases: TGCGCCAGCAGCCAAGATCACGGTAGAGATGAGCAGTTCTTC.

The CDR3 is CASSRNSGAGELFF. CDR3 nucleotide sequence: TGTGCCAGCAGCCGTAATAGCGGAGCCGGGGAGCTGTTTTTT. The chain has TRBV7-9 and TRBJ2-2; possible D gene TRBD2, 6 bases. The CDR3 loop spans 14 amino acids. Between the trimmed V and J ends, which lost 5 bases and 6 bases, there was a span of 13 bases. Germline lookup yields CDR1 SEHNR and CDR2 FQNEAQ (reference sequence).

The chain links TRBV19 to TRBJ2-7; 8 bases align to TRBD1. CDR3 length: 14 amino acids. V trimming: 3 bases; J trimming: 5 bases; junction bases outside the gene matches: 6. The V gene's germline CDR1 is LNHDA and CDR2 SQIVND (reference sequence). CDR3 region: CASSIGTGWDEQYF. Written as DNA, the CDR3 is TGTGCCAGTAGTATCGGGACAGGATGGGACGAGCAGTACTTC.

The chain combines TRBV5-1 with TRBJ2-7; TRBD1 matches at 9 bases. Germline loops: CDR1 SGHRS, CDR2 YFSETQ. Trimming removed 4 bases from V and 2 bases from J; junction bases left unmatched: 7. The length of the CDR3 is 15 residues. CDR3: CASSLGQGTTYEQYF. In DNA, the CDR3 is TGCGCCAGCAGCCTCGGACAGGGGACAACCTACGAGCAGTACTTC.

The chain joins TRBV7-9 to TRBJ2-2; D is perhaps TRBD2 (5 bases). The germline V gene has CDR1 SEHNR and CDR2 FQNEAQ (reference sequence). The CDR3 covers 13 residues. V lost 5 bases to trimming and J lost 7 bases, with 11 bases between them. The CDR3 DNA sequence: TGTGCCAGCAGCCCGGGGTGGAACGGGGAGCTGTTTTTT. This codes for CASSPGWNGELFF. Supplemented by reference TRBV7-9 and TRBJ2-2, the full variable domain reads DTGVSQNPRHKITKRGQNVTFRCDPISEHNRLYWYRQTLGQGPEFLTYFQNEAQLEKSRLLSDRFSAERPKGSFSTLEIQRTEQGDSAMYLCASSPGWNGELFFGEGSRLTVL.

The J gene is TRBJ2-7, the V gene TRBV7-2; D not resolved. Trimming pared 5 bases from V and 7 bases from J, leaving 9 bases between. Germline CDR1 SGHTA, CDR2 FQGNSA. This CDR3 spans 11 amino acids. The CDR3 spells CASSPGVEQYF. The CDR3 coding sequence is TGTGCCAGCAGCCCCGGCGTGGAGCAGTACTTC.

The count of this clone is one. This chain links TRBV11-2 with TRBJ1-1, with D maybe TRBD1 (5 bases). The CDR3 totals 16 residues. V shed 2 bases and J shed 4 bases, with 17 bases lying between them. Germline V gene data show CDR1 as SGHAT and CDR2 as FQNNGV. DNA of the CDR3: TGTGCCAGCAGCTTATGGCAGGGACTGGCGGGCACTGAAGCTTTCTTT. Translating it yields CASSLWQGLAGTEAFF.

The chain has TRBV27 and TRBJ2-5; the match to TRBD1 covers 8 bases. From germline, CDR1 is MNHEY and CDR2 SMNVEV (reference sequence). The V and J ends lost 0 bases and 7 bases, in that order; junction bases with no gene match: 13. The CDR3 has 17 residues. The CDR3 is CASSLSRPDRVEGTQYF. CDR3 in DNA: TGTGCCAGCAGTTTATCGCGGCCGGACAGGGTGGAAGGGACCCAGTACTTC.

The chain couples TRBV2 to TRBJ1-2, with D tentatively TRBD1 (6 bases). This CDR3 has 13 amino acids. V was clipped by 6 bases and J by 5 bases, with 13 bases between them. Germline CDR1 is SNHLY and CDR2 is FYNNEI. The CDR3 DNA sequence: TGTGCCAGCAGAGAGGGACACGTATATGGCTACACCTTC. This translates into CASREGHVYGYTF.

This chain links TRBV5-4 with TRBJ2-5; D is unresolved. Germline loops: CDR1 SGHNT, CDR2 YYREEE (reference sequence). The CDR3 is made up of 15 amino acids. Trimming left V 0 bases short and J 1 base short, with 10 bases between. The CDR3 loop is CASSLDSYAQETQYF. In nucleotides, the CDR3 is TGTGCCAGCAGCTTGGACTCTTATGCCCAAGAGACCCAGTACTTC.

V and J are TRBV5-6 and TRBJ2-1, with a weak D call TRBD2 (5 bases). Germline V gene lookup returns CDR1 SGHDT and CDR2 YYEEEE. CDR3 length equals 16 residues. Trimming cost V 0 bases and J 0 bases, with 10 bases left between them. Here the CDR3 reads CASSLGPADSYNEQFF. The DNA of the CDR3 is TGTGCCAGCAGCTTGGGTCCAGCGGACTCCTACAATGAGCAGTTCTTC.

The chain recombines TRBV6-5 with TRBJ2-5, with 7 bases aligning to TRBD2. The CDR3 has 14 amino acids. Germline V gene lookup returns CDR1 MNHEY and CDR2 SVGAGI. Trimming took 0 bases from V and 4 from J; bases not matched to a gene: 2. CDR3 sequence reads: CASSYSKRGETQYF. In DNA form, the CDR3 reads TGTGCCAGCAGTTACTCGAAGCGGGGAGAGACCCAGTACTTC.

The chain has TRBV11-3 and TRBJ1-3, with D perhaps matching TRBD1 (6 bases). Germline values: CDR1 SGHNT, CDR2 YENEEA. The length of the CDR3 is 16 residues. V was cut by 5 bases and J by 0 bases, with 14 bases left in between. The CDR3 bases are TGTGCCAGCAGCCTCCGGACAGTTGACTCTGGAAACACCATATATTTT. Protein product: CASSLRTVDSGNTIYF.

The genes are TRBV9 and TRBJ2-1; 8 nucleotides align to TRBD1. Germline lookup yields CDR1 SGDLS and CDR2 YYNGEE. Trimming at V came to 0 bases and at J to 7 bases, leaving 9 bases not matched to a gene. CDR3 size: 16 residues. The CDR3 reads CASSVVGQGNLNEQFF. CDR3 coding DNA: TGTGCCAGCAGCGTAGTTGGACAGGGTAATTTAAATGAGCAGTTCTTC.

This clone has only a few counts. The chain carries TRBV6-5 and TRBJ1-1; the D is unclear. V shed 6 bases and J shed 1 base, with 9 bases lying between them. This CDR3 has 13 residues. Germline lookup yields CDR1 MNHEY and CDR2 SVGAGI. The CDR3 spells CASRRGGNTEAFF. CDR3 nucleotides: TGTGCCAGCAGGCGGGGTGGGAACACTGAAGCTTTCTTT.